This T cell receptor beta chain was found in a study of cytotoxic CD8 clonotypes in ibrutinib-treated CLL. Study outcomes and limitations: Clonality increased with ibrutinib response but returned toward baseline at progression.

Points on this clone: The antigen is unknown.

V lost 2 bases, J lost 4 bases, and 5 bases lay in between. The CDR3 covers 12 residues. The germline gives CDR1 SGHVS, CDR2 FNYEAQ. T cells were sequenced at a targeted depth of 1 in 200,000 to 1 in 1 million. Sequencing was performed with immunoSEQ multiplex PCR; in TCRdb, only in-frame clones are kept and a portion is missing. Seen here are 150,000 to 200,000 clones, about 72% observed once, and the top ten hold about an eighth. The input for sequencing was PBMCs, taken after 24 months of ibrutinib treatment. The sequence was collected from a human donor with chronic lymphocytic leukemia. V and J are TRBV7-6 and TRBJ2-5; no firm D call. The CDR3 bases are TGTGCCAGCAGCTTAAACTCAGAGACCCAGTACTTC. This codes for CASSLNSETQYF.